Listed below are T cell receptor beta chains from one sample, sequenced in a study of blood T cells in healthy people across ages. TCRdb redid the calling of the 5' RACE reads with MiXCR, one entry per CDR3 protein. The repertoire has 700,000 or so distinct CDR3 sequences, about a fifth of them found once; the top ten carry about 22%. The sample comprised blood. Source of these receptors: a man between 65 and 79 years old in good health. The CDR3 runs from the conserved cysteine through the conserved F or W. D genes are given only for firm matches. Only part of the rows carry a size: once, few, many, or a class if the clone is expanded.

few,-,TRBJ2-4,TRBV5-1,CASSLAPKNIQYF,TGCGCCAGCAGCTTGGCACCCAAAAACATTCAGTACTTC
-,TRBD1,TRBJ2-3,TRBV5-1,CASSSQTGGTDTQYF,TGCGCCAGCAGCTCTCAGACAGGGGGCACAGATACGCAGTATTTT
few,-,TRBJ2-2,TRBV6-5,CASRKSGPYTGELFF,TGTGCCAGCAGAAAATCCGGGCCGTACACCGGGGAGCTGTTTTTT
few,TRBD2,TRBJ2-3,TRBV10-2,CASLGGLAGGRTDTQYF,TGCGCCAGCCTTGGGGGACTAGCGGGGGGACGAACAGATACGCAGTATTTT
few,TRBD2,TRBJ2-3,TRBV11-2,CASIRGGTKKDTQYF,TGTGCCAGCATCCGAGGCGGGACTAAGAAAGATACGCAGTATTTT
few,-,TRBJ1-1,TRBV10-2,CASSEYANTEAFF,TGCGCCAGCAGTGAGTATGCTAACACTGAAGCTTTCTTT
-,-,TRBJ1-1,TRBV7-9,CASSWGGGFSEAFF,TGTGCCAGCAGCTGGGGGGGCGGGTTCTCTGAAGCTTTCTTT
-,TRBD2,TRBJ2-5,TRBV20-1,CSAWTSGGLNEQYF,TGCAGTGCCTGGACTAGCGGGGGACTAAATGAGCAGTACTTC
-,-,TRBJ1-2,TRBV2,CASSGRQDYGYTF,TGTGCCAGCAGTGGCCGACAGGACTATGGCTACACCTTC
few,-,TRBJ2-5,TRBV7-6,CASSLDLYQETQYF,TGTGCCAGCAGCTTAGATCTGTACCAAGAGACCCAGTACTTC
many,-,TRBJ2-1,TRBV3-1,CASSRAHNEQFF,TGTGCCAGCAGCCGTGCTCACAATGAGCAGTTCTTC
-,-,TRBJ2-3,TRBV7-2,CASRPGLPTDTQYF,TGTGCCAGCAGGCCGGGACTCCCCACAGATACGCAGTATTTT
few,-,TRBJ1-1,TRBV5-5,CASSLLNHGTEAFF,TGTGCCAGCAGCTTGTTGAACCACGGTACTGAAGCTTTCTTT
-,-,TRBJ2-3,TRBV9,CASSVGVSGSTDTQYF,TGTGCCAGCAGCGTAGGTGTTAGCGGTAGCACAGATACGCAGTATTTT
-,-,TRBJ1-4,TRBV7-9,CASSFPQGRGEEKLFF,TGTGCCAGCAGCTTTCCTCAGGGGAGAGGAGAAGAAAAACTGTTTTTT
few,-,TRBJ2-6,TRBV12-3/TRBV12-4,CASSSTTGANVLTF,TGTGCCAGCAGCTCCACTACTGGGGCCAACGTCCTGACTTTC
many,TRBD2,TRBJ2-3,TRBV20-1,CSARTSGGSHTQYF,TGCAGTGCTAGGACTAGCGGGGGGTCCCATACGCAGTATTTT
few,-,TRBJ2-1,TRBV5-1,CASSLAGYRAPNEQFF,TGCGCCAGCAGCTTGGCTGGGTACAGGGCCCCCAATGAGCAGTTCTTC